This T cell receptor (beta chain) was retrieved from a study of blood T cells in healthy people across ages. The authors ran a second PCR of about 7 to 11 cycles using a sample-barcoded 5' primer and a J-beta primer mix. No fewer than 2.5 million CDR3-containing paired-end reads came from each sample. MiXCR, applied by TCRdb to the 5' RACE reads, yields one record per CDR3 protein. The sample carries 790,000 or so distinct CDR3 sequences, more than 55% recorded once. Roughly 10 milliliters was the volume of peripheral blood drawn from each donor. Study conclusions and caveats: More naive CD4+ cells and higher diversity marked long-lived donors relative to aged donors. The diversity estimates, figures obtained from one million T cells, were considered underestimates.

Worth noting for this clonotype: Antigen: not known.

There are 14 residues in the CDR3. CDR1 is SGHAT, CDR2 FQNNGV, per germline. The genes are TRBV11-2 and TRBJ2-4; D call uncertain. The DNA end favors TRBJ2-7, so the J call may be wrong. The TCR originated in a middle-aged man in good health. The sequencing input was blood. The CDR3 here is CASSFSAYRVEQYF. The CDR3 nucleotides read TGTGCCAGCAGCTTTTCAGCCTATCGCGTCGAGCAGTACTTC.